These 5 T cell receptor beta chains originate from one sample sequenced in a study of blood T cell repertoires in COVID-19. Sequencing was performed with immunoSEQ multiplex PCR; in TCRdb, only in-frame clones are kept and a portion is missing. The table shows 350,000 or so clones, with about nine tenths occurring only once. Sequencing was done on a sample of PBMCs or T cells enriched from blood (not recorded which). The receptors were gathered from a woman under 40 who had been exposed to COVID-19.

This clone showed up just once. CDR3 sequence: CASSLVEAYEQYF. CDR3 coding DNA: TGTGCCAGCAGTTTAGTCGAGGCCTACGAGCAGTACTTC. The chain is built from TRBV28 and TRBJ2-7; unclear D gene. Trimming cost V 2 bases and J 2 bases, with 7 bases left between them. CDR3 length: 13 amino acids. CDR1 and CDR2 (germline): MDHEN, SYDVKM.

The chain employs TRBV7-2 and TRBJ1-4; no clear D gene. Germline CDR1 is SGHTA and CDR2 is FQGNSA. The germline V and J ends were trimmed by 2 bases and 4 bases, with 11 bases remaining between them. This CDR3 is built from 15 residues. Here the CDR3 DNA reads TGTGCCAGCAGCTTACTACAACGGGGTAATGAAAAACTGTTTTTT. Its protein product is CASSLLQRGNEKLFF. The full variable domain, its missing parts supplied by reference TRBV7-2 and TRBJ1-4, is GAGVSQSPSNKVTEKGKDVELRCDPISGHTALYWYRQSLGQGLEFLIYFQGNSAPDKSGLPSDRFSAERTGGSVSTLTIQRTQQEDSAVYLCASSLLQRGNEKLFFGSGTQLSVL.

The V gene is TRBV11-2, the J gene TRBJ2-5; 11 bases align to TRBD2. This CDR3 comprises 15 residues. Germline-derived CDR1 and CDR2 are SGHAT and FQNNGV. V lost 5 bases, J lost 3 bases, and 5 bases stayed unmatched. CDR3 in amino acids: CASSLLAGVEETQYF. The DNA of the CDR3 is TGTGCCAGCAGCCTACTAGCGGGAGTTGAAGAGACCCAGTACTTC.

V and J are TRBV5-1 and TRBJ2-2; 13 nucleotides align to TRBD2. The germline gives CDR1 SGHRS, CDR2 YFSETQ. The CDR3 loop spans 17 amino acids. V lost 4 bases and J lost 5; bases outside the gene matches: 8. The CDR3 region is CASSPRTSGGQTGELFF. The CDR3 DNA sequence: TGCGCCAGCAGCCCCCGGACTAGCGGGGGACAAACCGGGGAGCTGTTTTTT.

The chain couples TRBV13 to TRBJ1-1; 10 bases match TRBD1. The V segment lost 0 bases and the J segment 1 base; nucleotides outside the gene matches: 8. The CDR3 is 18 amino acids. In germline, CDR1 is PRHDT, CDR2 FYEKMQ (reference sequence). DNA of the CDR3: TGTGCCAGCAGCTTAGGGGGACAGGGGATTAATACGAACACTGAAGCTTTCTTT. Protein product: CASSLGGQGINTNTEAFF.